The sequence of this T cell receptor beta chain was determined in a study of identical twins. Germline CDR1 SNHLY, CDR2 FYNNEI. Germline trimming cut 6 bases from V and 6 bases from J; bases unmatched to any gene: 10. This CDR3 is built from 14 residues. TCRdb redid the calling of the 5' RACE reads with MiXCR, one entry per CDR3 protein. The sample shows hundreds of thousands of distinct CDR3 sequences, approximately 21% of them seen only once. Study results and caveats: There were fewer insertions in abundant cord blood beta clonotypes, but memory repertoires showed no such pattern.

Remarks on this clonotype: The target antigen is unknown.

These data were likewise used in another study, on T cells expressing NK-cell markers.

Material: PBMCs. The chain employs TRBV2 and TRBJ2-7, with 8 bases matching TRBD1. This receptor was taken from a woman younger than 35 in good health. CDR3 loop: CASSDGRTGFEQYF. In nucleotides, the CDR3 is TGTGCCAGCAGCGACGGAAGGACAGGGTTCGAGCAGTACTTC. Full variable domain (remainder filled in from reference TRBV2 and TRBJ2-7): EPEVTQTPSHQVTQMGQEVILRCVPISNHLYFYWYRQILGQKVEFLVSFYNNEISEKSEIFDDQFSVERPDGSNFTLKIRSTKLEDSAMYFCASSDGRTGFEQYFGPGTRLTVT.